This entry concerns a single T cell receptor beta chain. Its antigen is as yet unknown. These data belong to a study of a mutant IDH1 vaccine in newly diagnosed glioma. Study in general: Those enrolled had earlier been treated with radiotherapy, temozolomide, or both, mostly both. Study-level results: Among patients, roughly 94% showed immune responses induced by the vaccine. The authors found pseudoprogression apparently unrelated to changes in top peripheral T cell clonotypes.

Clones were sequenced by immunoSEQ multiplex PCR, and TCRdb holds only the in-frame ones, with some missing. The table records about 38,000 clones, 78% of them present only once. The CDR3 totals 14 residues. Germline CDR1 reads MNHEY; CDR2 reads SMNVEV (reference sequence). Trimming cost V 6 bases and J 7 bases, with 18 bases left between them. Time point described: baseline, week 1 (first vaccination visit). Treatment given: pre-vaccination baseline after standard-of-care therapy. This receptor was identified in a man between 40 and 49 years old with glioma. Some clones in this sample may be carry-over from other donors' samples. The chain links TRBV27 to TRBJ1-2; D may be TRBD1 (6 bases). This specimen was PBMCs, taken from a glioma patient treated with radiotherapy, temozolomide or both. CDR3 sequence: CASSPIFGGLGYTF. The CDR3 bases are TGTGCCAGCAGCCCCATCTTCGGGGGCCTTGGCTACACCTTC.